This section outlines one T cell receptor beta chain sequence together with its context. These data originate in a study of blood T cell repertoires in COVID-19. The wider study: The United States, Italy and Spain were the sources of the acute and convalescent COVID-19 samples.

As originally analysed: Amplification of reference gene primers was used by the study to estimate nucleated cell counts. The data were produced by immunoSEQ multiplex PCR, yet TCRdb's version contains in-frame clones alone and is incomplete. V and J calls and clone size come straight from that table; D and trimming were deduced from the DNA. The data show a few hundred thousand clones, 84% seen once. The source material was peripheral blood. The clonotype originates from a man in his sixties with acute or convalescent COVID-19.

The DNA for the CDR3 is TGTGCCAGTAGTTGGGGACAGGGGGCTGAAGAGCAGTACTTC. This encodes CASSWGQGAEEQYF. The genes are TRBV19 and TRBJ2-7, with 12 bases lining up with TRBD1. CDR1 is LNHDA and CDR2 is SQIVND in the germline V gene (reference sequence). The CDR3 runs 14 residues. V was clipped by 5 bases and J by 7 bases; unmatched bases: 6.